This passage covers 12 T cell receptor beta chains from one sample sequenced in a study of T-cell memory formation after mild COVID-19. TCRdb ran MiXCR on the 5' RACE reads and lists one entry per CDR3 protein. This sample yields about 260,000 distinct CDR3 sequences, of which 15% to 20% are seen a single time; 22% belongs to the top ten. Sequencing was carried out using PBMCs or a T cell subset sorted from them (not recorded which). These receptor sequences come from a man aged 18 to 29 who had mild COVID-19 (a few samples of this study predate the infection). Cell type and time point are not known.

In this sample, this clonotype turned up a few times. The J gene is TRBJ2-3, the V gene TRBV9; 10 nucleotides line up with TRBD2. V lost 4 bases to trimming and J lost 3 bases; unmatched junction nucleotides: 8. Germline values: CDR1 SGDLS, CDR2 YYNGEE. The length of the CDR3 is 16 residues. The CDR3 sequence: CASSSSGGAGTDTQYF. For the CDR3, the DNA is TGTGCCAGCAGCTCAAGCGGGGGGGCTGGAACAGATACGCAGTATTTT.

The genes are TRBV18 and TRBJ2-7, with TRBD1 matching over 12 bases. The CDR3 runs to 16 residues. Germline CDR1 KGHSH, CDR2 LQKENI. V shed 0 bases and J 4 bases; nucleotides not matched to a gene: 4. CDR3 sequence (DNA): TGTGCCAGCTCACCACCGGGGACAGGGGGCAGGTACGAGCAGTACTTC. Translation: CASSPPGTGGRYEQYF.

Concerning this clonotype: The junction departs from the called germline gene at one end, perhaps through a read error. This chain connects TRBV12-3 or TRBV12-4 to TRBJ2-1; 8 bases agree with TRBD2. This CDR3 is 12 amino acids long. In nucleotides, the CDR3 is TGTGCCAGCAGTACCGGGACTAGTGGATTACACTTC. Its protein is CASSTGTSGLHF.

This clonotype was seen more than once but under ten times. J is TRBJ2-7 and V is TRBV20-1; D uncertain. Trimming took 0 bases from V and 2 from J, leaving 11 bases between them. Germline V gives CDR1 DFQATT, CDR2 SNEGSKA (reference sequence). The CDR3 has 14 residues. Here the CDR3 reads CSARDRLGAYEQYF. DNA for the CDR3: TGCAGTGCTAGAGATCGACTGGGCGCCTACGAGCAGTACTTC.

This clonotype was observed a few times. This rearrangement joins TRBV2 to TRBJ1-5, with 7 bases fitting TRBD1. The CDR3 has 14 amino acids. Per the germline V gene, CDR1 is SNHLY and CDR2 is FYNNEI. Losses at the gene ends were 4 bases for V and 6 bases for J; bases not matched to a gene: 6. CDR3 region: CASSGQGSVQPQHF. The CDR3 nucleotides read TGTGCCAGCAGTGGACAGGGATCTGTTCAGCCCCAGCATTTT.

The V gene is TRBV11-2, the J gene TRBJ1-1; D uncertain. V was cut by 5 bases and J by 3 bases, with 16 bases left in between. The CDR3 contains 15 residues. CDR1 is SGHAT, CDR2 FQNNGV, per germline. CDR3 nucleotides: TGTGCCAGCAGCATTTTCACAGTAGGGTACACTGAAGCTTTCTTT. Amino acid sequence: CASSIFTVGYTEAFF.

This chain uses TRBV28 with TRBJ2-5, with 9 bases lining up with TRBD1. This CDR3 has 15 amino acids. Germline CDR1 MDHEN, CDR2 SYDVKM. With 6 bases clipped from V and 4 bases from J, the junction kept 9 bases outside the gene matches. CDR3 sequence (DNA): TGTGCCAGCAGAGCGGGACAGGGCCGGCGAGAGACCCAGTACTTC. Translating it yields CASRAGQGRRETQYF.

In nucleotides, the CDR3 is TGTGCCAGCAGCCCCCGACAGGAATTGGGAAACATTCAGTACTTC. This encodes CASSPRQELGNIQYF. The rearrangement joins TRBV7-9 to TRBJ2-4; possibly TRBD1 for D (6 bases). Between the trimmed V and J ends, which lost 5 bases and 6 bases, there was a span of 17 bases. The CDR3 has 15 residues. Germline V gives CDR1 SEHNR, CDR2 FQNEAQ (reference sequence).

This clonotype was observed a few times. This rearrangement joins TRBV12-3 or TRBV12-4 to TRBJ2-5, with a tentative D call TRBD2 (6 bases). Trimming cost V 4 bases and J 4 bases, with 13 bases left between them. This CDR3 has 14 amino acids. The CDR3 sequence is CASSWGVGRETQYF. The CDR3 bases are TGTGCCAGCAGTTGGGGGGTAGGGAGAGAGACCCAGTACTTC.

This clonotype was observed a handful of times. This chain links TRBV28 with TRBJ2-2, with D perhaps TRBD2 (7 bases). CDR1 and CDR2 (germline): MDHEN, SYDVKM. The V gene lost 8 bases and the J gene lost 6 bases, with 16 bases spanning the gap. The CDR3 is 14 amino acids. The CDR3: CASLEGGAAGELFF. DNA of the CDR3: TGTGCCAGCCTCGAGGGGGGGGCCGCCGGGGAGCTGTTTTTT.

This clonotype showed up just a few times. The chain has TRBV4-3 and TRBJ2-1; no clear D gene. From germline, CDR1 is LGHNA and CDR2 YSLEER. Trimming pared 0 bases from V and 0 bases from J, leaving 9 bases between. CDR3 length equals 16 residues. The DNA of the CDR3 is TGCGCCAGCAGCCAAGATCCTACAACCTCCTACAATGAGCAGTTCTTC. Its translation is CASSQDPTTSYNEQFF.

This clonotype has a count of ten or more. This chain connects TRBV11-2 to TRBJ1-1; D is ambiguous. Looked up from germline, CDR1 is SGHAT and CDR2 is FQNNGV. V dropped 8 bases and J dropped 11 bases, with 21 bases sitting between them. CDR3 length: 13 amino acids. This chain's CDR3 is CASGIQEALGAFF. CDR3 nucleotide sequence: TGTGCCAGCGGCATTCAGGAGGCTTTAGGGGCTTTCTTT.